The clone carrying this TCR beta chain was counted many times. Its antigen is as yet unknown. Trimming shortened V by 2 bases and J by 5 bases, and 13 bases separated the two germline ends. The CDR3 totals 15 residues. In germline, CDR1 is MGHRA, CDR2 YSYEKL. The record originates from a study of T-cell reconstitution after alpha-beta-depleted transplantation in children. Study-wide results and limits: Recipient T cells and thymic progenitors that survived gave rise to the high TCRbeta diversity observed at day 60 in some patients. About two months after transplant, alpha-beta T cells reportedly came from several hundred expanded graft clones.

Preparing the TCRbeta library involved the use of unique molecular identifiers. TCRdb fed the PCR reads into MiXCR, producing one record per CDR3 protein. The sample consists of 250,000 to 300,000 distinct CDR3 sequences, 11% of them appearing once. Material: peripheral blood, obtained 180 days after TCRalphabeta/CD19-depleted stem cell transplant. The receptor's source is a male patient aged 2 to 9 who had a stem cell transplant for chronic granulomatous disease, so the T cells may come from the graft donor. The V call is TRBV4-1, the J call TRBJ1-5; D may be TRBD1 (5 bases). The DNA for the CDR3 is TGCGCCAGCAGCCAAACTGAGGGCAGGGATCAGCCCCAGCATTTT. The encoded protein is CASSQTEGRDQPQHF.